This TCR beta chain is from a study of lymphopenia after photon versus proton radiotherapy. Overall study findings and caveats: After lymphocyte nadir, photon-treated repertoires showed oligoclonal expansion, especially CD8+ Temra. Post-nadir TCR diversity decline inversely tracked overall survival among those who died. Under photons, naive T cells and diversity fell while effector/memory populations rose.

Some clones are missing from TCRdb's copy, which holds only in-frame ones; the method was immunoSEQ multiplex PCR. The data contain 60,000 to 75,000 clones, around 87% of them singletons. This clone has more than one count but fewer than ten. The antigen is not known. The CDR3 loop spans 14 amino acids. The V end lost 3 bases, the J end lost 4 bases, and 12 bases lay between the germline ends. Germline V lookup: CDR1 LGHNA, CDR2 YSLEER. V usage is TRBV4-3 and J usage is TRBJ1-1, with a weak D call TRBD1 (5 bases). The sequence came from a man aged 40-49 years with gastric cancer. The sample consisted of peripheral blood, taken from a patient treated with photon-based radiotherapy. The CDR3: CASSHNRGSTEAFF. The CDR3 DNA sequence: TGCGCCAGCAGCCATAACCGGGGGAGCACTGAAGCTTTCTTT.